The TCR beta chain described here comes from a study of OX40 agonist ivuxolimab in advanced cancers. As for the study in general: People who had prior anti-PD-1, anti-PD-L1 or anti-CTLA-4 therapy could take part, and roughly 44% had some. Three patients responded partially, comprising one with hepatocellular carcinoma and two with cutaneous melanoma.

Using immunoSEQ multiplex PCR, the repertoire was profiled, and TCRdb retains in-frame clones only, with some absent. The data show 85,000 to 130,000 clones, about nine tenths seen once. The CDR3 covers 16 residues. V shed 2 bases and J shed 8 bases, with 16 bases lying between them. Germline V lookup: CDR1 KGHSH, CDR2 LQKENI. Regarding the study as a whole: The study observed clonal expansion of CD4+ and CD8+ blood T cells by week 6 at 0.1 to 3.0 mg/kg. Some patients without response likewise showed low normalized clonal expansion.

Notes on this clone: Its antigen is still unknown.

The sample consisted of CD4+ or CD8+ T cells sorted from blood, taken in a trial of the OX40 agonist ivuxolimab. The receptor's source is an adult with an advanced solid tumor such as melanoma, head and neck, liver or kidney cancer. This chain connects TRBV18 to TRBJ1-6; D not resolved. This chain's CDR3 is CASSPIYPVRDSPLHF. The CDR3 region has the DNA TGTGCCAGCTCACCAATCTACCCGGTTAGGGATTCACCCCTCCACTTT.